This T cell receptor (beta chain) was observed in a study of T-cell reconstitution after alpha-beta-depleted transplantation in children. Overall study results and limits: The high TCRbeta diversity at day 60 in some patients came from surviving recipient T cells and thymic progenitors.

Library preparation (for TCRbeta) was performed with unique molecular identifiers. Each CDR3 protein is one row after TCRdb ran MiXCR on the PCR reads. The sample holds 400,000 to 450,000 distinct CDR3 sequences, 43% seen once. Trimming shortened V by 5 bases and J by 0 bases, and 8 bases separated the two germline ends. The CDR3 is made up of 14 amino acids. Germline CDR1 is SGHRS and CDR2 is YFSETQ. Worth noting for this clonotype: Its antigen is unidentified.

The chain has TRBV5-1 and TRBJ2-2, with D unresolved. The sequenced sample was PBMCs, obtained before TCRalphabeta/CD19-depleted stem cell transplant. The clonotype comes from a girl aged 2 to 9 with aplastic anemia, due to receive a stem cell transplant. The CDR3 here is CASSGETNTGELFF. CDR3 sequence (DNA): TGCGCCAGCAGTGGAGAAACGAACACCGGGGAGCTGTTTTTT.